The 23 T cell receptor beta chains reported below all come from one sample, sequenced in a study of beta chain features in type 1 diabetes. The study reverse transcribed the entire isolated RNA, so it sequenced expressed TCRB transcripts. Sequencing used immunoSEQ multiplex PCR; TCRdb keeps in-frame clones, though not all of them. The data hold around 400,000 clones, with about 15% observed a single time. Source material: naive CD4+ T cells from blood. Every receptor here comes from a woman under 30 in good health.

This rearrangement joins TRBV23-1 to TRBJ2-1; the D gene is possibly TRBD2 (5 bases). TRBV23-1 is annotated as an ORF whose role is uncertain. V shed 9 bases and J shed 3 bases, with 27 bases lying between them. The CDR3 covers 18 residues. CDR3 sequence reads: CARSSSGAERYYYNEQFF. The CDR3, as DNA: TGCGCCAGATCCTCCTCTGGAGCGGAGCGTTATTACTACAATGAGCAGTTCTTC.

The chain employs TRBV7-9 and TRBJ2-1; no reliable D call. Germline CDR1 is SEHNR and CDR2 is FQNEAQ (reference sequence). This CDR3 has 15 amino acids. Trimming took off 0 bases at V and 3 bases at J, with 9 bases between the two ends. Here the CDR3 DNA reads TGTGCCAGCAGCTTAGCGCTAGGCAGCTACAATGAGCAGTTCTTC. This translates into CASSLALGSYNEQFF.

This clone was found a few times. This rearrangement joins TRBV23-1 to TRBJ2-3, with a weak D call TRBD2 (5 bases). TRBV23-1 is an open reading frame whose function is uncertain. V dropped 0 bases and J dropped 1 base, with 14 bases sitting between them. CDR3 size: 17 residues. The CDR3 region has the DNA TGCGCCAGCAGTCAATCCAGGCGACTACATCGCACAGATACGCAGTATTTT. As protein: CASSQSRRLHRTDTQYF.

The chain recombines TRBV5-1 with TRBJ2-2; TRBD1 matches at 10 bases. J gave up 4 bases and V 4 bases, and 7 bases lay outside the gene matches. This CDR3 comprises 16 residues. Germline V gene data show CDR1 as SGHRS and CDR2 as YFSETQ. In nucleotides, the CDR3 is TGCGCCAGCAGCCCAGTCGGGACAGGGGCCACCGGGGAGCTGTTTTTT. Amino acid sequence: CASSPVGTGATGELFF.

This chain joins TRBV7-2 and TRBJ2-7; 7 nucleotides line up with TRBD1. The CDR3 length is 15 residues. J was trimmed by 2 bases and V by 4 bases; bases with no gene match: 8. In germline, CDR1 is SGHTA, CDR2 FQGNSA. The DNA for the CDR3 is TGTGCCAGCAGCTCCCGGGACAGTGCGGCCTACGAGCAGTACTTC. Protein product: CASSSRDSAAYEQYF.

This sequence joins TRBV5-1 and TRBJ1-1; D possibly corresponds to TRBD1 (5 bases). CDR3 size: 15 residues. Trimming pared 3 bases from V and 5 bases from J, leaving 17 bases between. Germline V gene sequence: CDR1 SGHRS, CDR2 YFSETQ. CDR3 DNA sequence: TGCGCCAGCAGCTCTACCCTCGGGGCGGGGACTGAAGCTTTCTTT. Translating it yields CASSSTLGAGTEAFF.

V is TRBV28 and J is TRBJ1-4, with 9 positions matching TRBD1. CDR3 length equals 12 residues. The germline V gene encodes CDR1 MDHEN and CDR2 SYDVKM. With 7 bases clipped from V and 7 bases from J, the junction kept 1 base outside the gene matches. The CDR3 sequence: CASTTGGEKLFF. Here the CDR3 DNA reads TGTGCCAGCACGACAGGGGGTGAAAAACTGTTTTTT.

J is TRBJ2-5 and V is TRBV30, with no clear D. Near its end, the DNA agrees better with TRBJ2-7, so the J call may be wrong. CDR3 length: 12 amino acids. CDR1 is GTSNPN and CDR2 is SVGIG in the germline V gene (reference sequence). The CDR3 DNA reads TGTGCCTGGAGTGTAGTCCGTCCCGAGCAGTACTTC. Its protein product is CAWSVVRPEQYF.

This clone has a handful of counts. The chain carries TRBV11-2 and TRBJ1-1, with a tentative D call TRBD1 (6 bases). The CDR3 is 12 residues long. V lost 5 bases and J lost 7, with 11 bases in between. Germline CDR1 SGHAT, CDR2 FQNNGV. The CDR3 DNA reads TGTGCCAGCAGCAAAAGGACAGTTGAAGCTTTCTTT. It yields the protein CASSKRTVEAFF. The full variable domain, completed using reference TRBV11-2 and TRBJ1-1, is EAGVAQSPRYKIIEKRQSVAFWCNPISGHATLYWYQQILGQGPKLLIQFQNNGVVDDSQLPKDRFSAERLKGVDSTLKIQPAKLEDSAVYLCASSKRTVEAFFGQGTRLTVV.

This clone occurred a few times. The rearrangement links TRBV7-2 to TRBJ1-2; a possible D gene is TRBD1 (5 bases). The CDR3 is made up of 14 amino acids. V was pared by 4 bases and J by 8 bases, with 17 bases between. Germline CDR1 is SGHTA and CDR2 is FQGNSA. As DNA, the CDR3 is TGTGCCAGCAGCTCAGGGTCCACGTTGGTGGGCTACACCTTC. Protein sequence: CASSSGSTLVGYTF.

The V call is TRBV10-3, the J call TRBJ2-1, with 7 bases fitting TRBD1. Germline CDR1 reads ENHRY; CDR2 reads SYGVKD. The CDR3 is made up of 14 amino acids. Trimming removed 6 bases from V and 7 bases from J; junction bases left unmatched: 9. The CDR3 DNA reads as TGTGCCATCAGGGAACAGGGGATTTTGAATGAGCAGTTCTTC. Its protein is CAIREQGILNEQFF.

V is TRBV9 and J is TRBJ2-7, with 9 positions matching TRBD2. With V trimmed by 1 base and J by 4 bases, 9 bases remained unmatched. The CDR3 spans 16 residues. Germline CDR1 SGDLS, CDR2 YYNGEE. CDR3 in DNA: TGTGCCAGCAGCGTAAAAGGACTAGCGAGTCAATACGAGCAGTACTTC. Its translation: CASSVKGLASQYEQYF. Full variable domain (rest looked up from reference TRBV9 and TRBJ2-7): DSGVTQTPKHLITATGQRVTLRCSPRSGDLSVYWYQQSLDQGLQFLIQYYNGEERAKGNILERFSAQQFPDLHSELNLSSLELGDSALYFCASSVKGLASQYEQYFGPGTRLTVT.

This sequence joins TRBV19 and TRBJ2-3; 8 positions match TRBD2. With 4 bases clipped from V and 6 bases from J, the junction kept 9 bases outside the gene matches. The CDR3 is made up of 15 amino acids. Germline V lookup: CDR1 LNHDA, CDR2 SQIVND (reference sequence). The CDR3 DNA sequence: TGTGCCAGTAGTACCAGGGAAGCGGGAGCCGATACGCAGTATTTT. Translation: CASSTREAGADTQYF.

This clone was seen a few times. The rearrangement joins TRBV7-9 to TRBJ2-7, with TRBD2 as a possible D gene (5 bases). This CDR3 is 15 amino acids long. CDR1 is SEHNR and CDR2 is FQNEAQ in the germline V gene (reference sequence). Trimming pared 3 bases from V and 7 bases from J, leaving 19 bases between. CDR3 nucleotide sequence: TGTGCCAGCAGCTTTGGAGTCTCGCGGTGGGAGGAGCAGTACTTC. Its protein product is CASSFGVSRWEEQYF.

This clone has just a few counts. The chain recombines TRBV4-2 with TRBJ2-1, with 13 bases matching TRBD2. Germline V gene data show CDR1 as LGHNA and CDR2 as YNFKEQ. The CDR3 consists of 17 residues. J was trimmed by 7 bases and V by 2 bases; bases with no gene match: 8. CDR3 coding DNA: TGTGCCAGCAGCCAACCTATGGGACTAGCGGGACGTAATGAGCAGTTCTTC. Amino acids: CASSQPMGLAGRNEQFF.

On this clone itself: Other nucleotide sequences from this sample produce the same CDR3. J is TRBJ1-2 and V is TRBV29-1, with a weak D call TRBD1 (5 bases). Germline assignment: CDR1 SQVTM and CDR2 ANQGSEA. The CDR3 extends over 11 amino acids. Trimming took 4 bases from V and 6 from J, leaving 9 bases between them. The CDR3: CSVGTGDGYTF. The CDR3 coding sequence is TGCAGCGTTGGGACGGGGGATGGCTACACCTTC.

The chain is built from TRBV11-2 and TRBJ2-1; D is perhaps TRBD2 (6 bases). The ends were cut back, 6 bases at V and 10 bases at J, with 16 bases in the middle. CDR1 and CDR2 from the germline V gene are SGHAT and FQNNGV. The CDR3 covers 13 residues. In DNA, the CDR3 is TGTGCCAGCAGAGAGATGACTAGTTTCGAGCAGTTCTTC. Translated, it gives CASREMTSFEQFF. The whole variable domain, remainder taken from reference TRBV11-2 and TRBJ2-1, is EAGVAQSPRYKIIEKRQSVAFWCNPISGHATLYWYQQILGQGPKLLIQFQNNGVVDDSQLPKDRFSAERLKGVDSTLKIQPAKLEDSAVYLCASREMTSFEQFFGPGTRLTVL.

A few counts support this clone. The chain is built from TRBV6-5 and TRBJ2-7; TRBD1 matches at 8 bases. This CDR3 has 12 amino acids. V dropped 8 bases and J dropped 5; count of bases not matched to a gene: 5. CDR1 and CDR2 (germline): MNHEY, SVGAGI. The DNA for the CDR3 is TGTGCCAGCGGGGCAGGGGGCCACGAGCAGTACTTC. It specifies CASGAGGHEQYF.

This clone was seen a few times. The chain couples TRBV30 to TRBJ2-6, with 10 bases that match TRBD1. The CDR3 length is 19 residues. With 0 bases clipped from V and 4 bases from J, the junction kept 12 bases outside the gene matches. The germline CDR1 and CDR2 sequences are GTSNPN and SVGIG (reference sequence). The CDR3 region has the DNA TGTGCCTGGAGTGTAGCCGGGACAGGGGCTGGTATGGGGGCCAACGTCCTGACTTTC. Residues: CAWSVAGTGAGMGANVLTF.

This clone was seen only a few times. V is TRBV4-3 and J is TRBJ2-1; D unclear. Per germline, CDR1 LGHNA and CDR2 YSLEER. V shed 4 bases and J shed 1 base, with 14 bases lying between them. The CDR3 is made up of 16 amino acids. The CDR3 DNA sequence: TGCGCCAGCAGCCGCGCACCCCCGCGATCCTACAATGAGCAGTTCTTC. It translates to CASSRAPPRSYNEQFF.

The J gene is TRBJ2-5, the V gene TRBV27; D perhaps matches TRBD1 (6 bases). The CDR3 is made up of 14 amino acids. The V gene lost 5 bases and the J gene lost 4 bases, with 14 bases spanning the gap. The germline CDR1 and CDR2 sequences are MNHEY and SMNVEV (reference sequence). In nucleotides, the CDR3 is TGTGCCAGCAGTCGGTTGGGGGCTGCAGAGACCCAGTACTTC. Translated: CASSRLGAAETQYF.

This chain uses TRBV6-6 with TRBJ2-5; 14 bases map to TRBD2. J was trimmed by 4 bases and V by 2 bases; bases with no gene match: 3. Per the germline V gene, CDR1 is MNHNY and CDR2 is SVGAGI (reference sequence). This CDR3 has 16 amino acids. The DNA of the CDR3 is TGTGCCAGCAGTTACGGGACTAGCGGGGGTTCAGAGACCCAGTACTTC. Translated, it gives CASSYGTSGGSETQYF.

This clone was seen only a few times. The chain has TRBV29-1 and TRBJ2-1; D might be TRBD1 (5 bases). From germline, CDR1 is SQVTM and CDR2 ANQGSEA. V shed 4 bases and J shed 5 bases, with 12 bases lying between them. This CDR3 region has 13 residues. The CDR3 protein is CSVAPTVHNEQFF. Here the CDR3 DNA reads TGCAGCGTTGCCCCGACAGTACACAATGAGCAGTTCTTC.